This is a list of T cell receptor beta chains from one sample in a study of graft-versus-host responses after intestinal transplantation. The protocol was immunoSEQ multiplex PCR, while the TCRdb copy is restricted to in-frame clones and leaves out a portion. Of about 98,000 clones in the sample, around 86% were seen once. This specimen consisted of PBMCs, obtained 255 days after intestinal transplant. Receptors originate from a human patient who received an intestinal transplant, so some T cells may come from the graft donor. Both conserved end residues are part of each CDR3. A D gene is named only where the DNA matches it firmly. Clone size is shown for a subset of rows, as once, few, many or a class of expanded clone.

CDR3 DNA | CDR3 protein | J gene | D gene | V gene | clone size
TGTGCCAGTAGTATAGGGCGAGAGGCTATGAACACTGAAGCTTTCTTT | CASSIGREAMNTEAFF | TRBJ1-1 | - | TRBV19 | -
TGTGCCAGCAGTTGGACAGGGGACGAAAAACTGTTTTTT | CASSWTGDEKLFF | TRBJ1-4 | TRBD1 | TRBV6-5 | -
TGTGCCAGCAGCTTAGCGACCAGGGGCAGGGAAGCTCAAGAGACCCAGTACTTC | CASSLATRGREAQETQYF | TRBJ2-5 | - | TRBV7-9 | -
TGTGCCAGCAGCTTTGATTCTCTCTACGAGCAGTACTTC | CASSFDSLYEQYF | TRBJ2-7 | - | TRBV5-8 | -
TGCGCCAGCAGCCCCCCCCACAGGGGTTCGGGCTACGAGCAGTACTTC | CASSPPHRGSGYEQYF | TRBJ2-7 | TRBD1 | TRBV5-1 | -
TGTGCCAGCAGCCCCGGGACAGGACTATACGAGCAGTACTTC | CASSPGTGLYEQYF | TRBJ2-7 | TRBD1 | TRBV28 | few
TGTGCCAGCAGTTACTCACCCCAGGGGATACGCACTGAAGCTTTCTTT | CASSYSPQGIRTEAFF | TRBJ1-1 | - | TRBV6-6 | -
TGCGCCAGCAGCTTGGAAAGAGTTTCCTCTGGAAACACCATATATTTT | CASSLERVSSGNTIYF | TRBJ1-3 | - | TRBV5-1 | few
TGTGCCAGCAGGGCTTGGACTAGTCGTGGACGCGAGCAGTACTTC | CASRAWTSRGREQYF | TRBJ2-7 | TRBD2 | TRBV6-5 | -
TGTGCAGTCCGGGACAGGGGGCATGATGAAGCTTTCTTT | CAVRDRGHDEAFF | TRBJ1-1 | TRBD1 | TRBV28 | few
TGTGCCAGCAGCCGGGTAGGTAATGAGCAGTTCTTC | CASSRVGNEQFF | TRBJ2-1 | - | TRBV5-6 | once
TGTGCCAGCAGCTCACCGGGACTAGCGGGAGCCGAGCAGTTCTTC | CASSSPGLAGAEQFF | TRBJ2-1 | TRBD2 | TRBV7-9 | -
TGTGCCAGTAGTATAGATTGGATGGGCAATCAGCCCCAGCATTTT | CASSIDWMGNQPQHF | TRBJ1-5 | - | TRBV19 | -
TGTGCCAGCAGCGAAGGACTAGCGGGAGGGCCCCACGAGCAGTACTTC | CASSEGLAGGPHEQYF | TRBJ2-7 | TRBD2 | TRBV6-1 | few
TGCGCCAGCAGTCGATATACTGAAGCTTTCTTT | CASSRYTEAFF | TRBJ1-1 | - | TRBV23-1 | -
TGTGCCAGTACCCCCGGGACAGCCTACGAGCAGTACTTC | CASTPGTAYEQYF | TRBJ2-7 | TRBD1 | TRBV19 | -
TGTGCCAGCAGTTACTTGGGGGCACTCAGCACAGATACGCAGTATTTT | CASSYLGALSTDTQYF | TRBJ2-3 | - | TRBV6-5 | -
TGTGCCAGTAGCGGGGGGAGCACAGATACGCAGTATTTT | CASSGGSTDTQYF | TRBJ2-3 | TRBD2 | TRBV19 | -
TGTGCCAGCAGCCCGCGGACAGGGGGACGGTATCAGCCCCAGCATTTT | CASSPRTGGRYQPQHF | TRBJ1-5 | TRBD1 | TRBV28 | once
TGTGCCTGGAGTGTACCCGAGTTAGGAGAAAAACTGTTTTTT | CAWSVPELGEKLFF | TRBJ1-4 | - | TRBV30 | few
TGTGCCTGGGGTAGACATTTTGAAGCTTTCTTT | CAWGRHFEAFF | TRBJ1-1 | - | TRBV30 | -
TGTGCCAGCAGCTTAGCTCCTCCTACTACTAGCACAGATACGCAGTATTTT | CASSLAPPTTSTDTQYF | TRBJ2-3 | - | TRBV7-2 | -
TGTGCCAGCAGCTTAGGTGAGCTTACCTACGAGCAGTACTTC | CASSLGELTYEQYF | TRBJ2-7 | - | TRBV11-2 | -
TGTGCCAGTAGTATAGTGGCAGGGAACATTCAGTACTTC | CASSIVAGNIQYF | TRBJ2-4 | - | TRBV19 | -
TGCGCCAGCAGTCGTACGGGACAGGGGCCTGAAGCTTTCTTT | CASSRTGQGPEAFF | TRBJ1-1 | TRBD1 | TRBV5-1 | -
TGTGCCAGCAGCCCCTGGCAGGGACACACAGATACGCAGTATTTT | CASSPWQGHTDTQYF | TRBJ2-3 | - | TRBV11-1 | -
TGTGCCAGCAGCCGCGGGGAGGGCACTGAAGCTTTCTTT | CASSRGEGTEAFF | TRBJ1-1 | - | TRBV9 | -
TGTGCCAGCAGCCCCCCGGGTACGGGGGATACGCAGTATTTT | CASSPPGTGDTQYF | TRBJ2-3 | - | TRBV7-9 | -
TGTGCCACCAGCCAGAGTTGGGCTTCTGAAGCTTTCTTT | CATSQSWASEAFF | TRBJ1-1 | - | TRBV15 | -
TGTGCCAGCAGAGCCGGGACTCCAAAGGATGAGCAGTTCTTC | CASRAGTPKDEQFF | TRBJ2-1 | - | TRBV25-1 | -